The rows below give T cell receptor beta chains drawn from one sample of a study of vaccination effects on CD4 cells after COVID-19. No antigen has been identified for these receptors. Some clones are missing from TCRdb's copy, which holds only in-frame ones; the method was immunoSEQ multiplex PCR. This sample yields about 46,000 clones, of which 65% to 75% are seen a single time; approximately 15% belongs to the top ten. Specimen: CD4+ T cells from PBMCs cultured with HCoV-OC43 spike peptides, collected after COVID-19 vaccination. The receptors were sampled from a human donor who received a COVID-19 vaccine. The CDR3 runs from the conserved cysteine through the conserved F or W. The D gene is left open where the match is weak. Clone size appears in some rows only: once, few, many, or a class for an expanded clone.

V,D,size,J,DNA,CDR3
TRBV3-1/TRBV3-2,NA,NA,TRBJ2-7,TGTGCCAGCAGCCAGATGGCGACGGGCACCTACGAGCAGTACTTC,CASSQMATGTYEQYF
TRBV9,TRBD2,NA,TRBJ2-1,TGTGCCAGCAGCCACTCCACCGGGACTAGCGGGGGTTACAATGAGCAGTTCTTC,CASSHSTGTSGGYNEQFF
TRBV12-5,TRBD1,NA,TRBJ2-7,TGTGCTAGTGGTTTGGTCCTCGGGACAGATACCTACGAGCAGTACTTC,CASGLVLGTDTYEQYF
TRBV6-1,NA,NA,TRBJ1-5,TGTGCCAGCAGTGAGGACCGAGGGGTCTTACGAGGCAATCAGCCCCAGCATTTT,CASSEDRGVLRGNQPQHF
TRBV27,TRBD1,once,TRBJ1-2,TGTGCCAGCAGGCCACCGGGACAGGGGAGGAATGGCTACACCTTC,CASRPPGQGRNGYTF
TRBV18,NA,few,TRBJ1-1,TGTGCCAGCTCACCAGTTCAACATCTCGGGACGGTGAACACTGAAGCTTTCTTT,CASSPVQHLGTVNTEAFF
TRBV19,TRBD2,NA,TRBJ2-7,TGTGCCAGTAGTCGGGAGGGGACCTACGAGCAGTACTTC,CASSREGTYEQYF
TRBV19,NA,NA,TRBJ1-5,TGTGCCAGTAGGGGTTATACGGGCAATCAGCCCCAGCATTTT,CASRGYTGNQPQHF
TRBV7-9,NA,NA,TRBJ2-1,TGTGCCAGCAGCTTAACAGGGCTCTACAATGAGCAGTTCTTC,CASSLTGLYNEQFF
TRBV5-1,NA,NA,TRBJ1-3,TGCGCCAGCAGCTTGTCACAGGGTGCTGGAAACACCATATATTTT,CASSLSQGAGNTIYF
TRBV5-8,NA,NA,TRBJ1-2,TGTGCCAGCAGCTTGTCAGGGACACCCCTAAGTTATGGCTACACCTTC,CASSLSGTPLSYGYTF
TRBV19,TRBD2,NA,TRBJ2-3,TGTGCCAGTAGTCTCCAGGGACTAGCGGTTAGCACAGATACGCAGTATTTT,CASSLQGLAVSTDTQYF
TRBV2,NA,medium-sized,TRBJ2-3,TGTGCCAGCGGGCTGGGTGGGGGTCCTGATACGCAGTATTTT,CASGLGGGPDTQYF
TRBV6-5,TRBD2,NA,TRBJ2-7,TGTGCCAGCAGTTTATCAGCGGGGGAGCAGTACTTC,CASSLSAGEQYF
TRBV30,NA,few,TRBJ1-1,TGTGCCTGGAGTGGGGGGGTGGTTGAAGCTTTCTTT,CAWSGGVVEAFF
TRBV7-2,TRBD2,few,TRBJ2-7,TGTGCCAGCAGCTTGGGACTAGCGAACGACGAGCAGTACTTC,CASSLGLANDEQYF
TRBV15,TRBD1,NA,TRBJ1-3,TGTGCCACCAGCAGAGATCCTGTCAGGGGGTCAGGAAACACCATATATTTT,CATSRDPVRGSGNTIYF
TRBV9,NA,few,TRBJ2-1,TGTGCCAGCAGCGTAGCGACTGGAGGACTTTACAATGAGCAGTTCTTC,CASSVATGGLYNEQFF
TRBV27,TRBD2,NA,TRBJ2-1,TGTGCCAGCAGTGGTCGTCGCGGGGGTCAGGGCCTTTCCTACAATGAGCAGTTCTTC,CASSGRRGGQGLSYNEQFF
TRBV27,TRBD1,NA,TRBJ1-6,TGTGCCAGCACCCAAAATTCAGGACAGGGTAGAGCACCCCTCCACTTT,CASTQNSGQGRAPLHF
TRBV6-1,NA,NA,TRBJ2-3,TGTGCCAGCAGTGAAAGGACTCGAATCGGCACAGATACGCAGTATTTT,CASSERTRIGTDTQYF
TRBV5-1,TRBD2,NA,TRBJ2-7,TGCGCCAGCAGCTGGACTAGCGGGGGTCGTACCTACGAGCAGTACTTC,CASSWTSGGRTYEQYF
TRBV2,NA,NA,TRBJ2-7,TGTGCCAGCAAATCCTCGGGTCTAGCCTACGAGCAGTACTTC,CASKSSGLAYEQYF
TRBV3-1/TRBV3-2,TRBD2,NA,TRBJ2-5,TGTGCCAGCAGCCATAGCGGGAGCGGGGAGACCCAGTACTTC,CASSHSGSGETQYF
TRBV25-1,TRBD1,NA,TRBJ1-6,TGTGCCAGCAGTGAATATACAGGGGGCACTTCACCCCTCCACTTT,CASSEYTGGTSPLHF
TRBV5-1,NA,few,TRBJ2-5,TGCGCCAGCAGCTTAGGGACAACAGAGACCCAGTACTTC,CASSLGTTETQYF
TRBV10-2,NA,NA,TRBJ2-3,TGCGCCAGCAGAGACGAACTTAGCGGCTCAGATACGCAGTATTTT,CASRDELSGSDTQYF
TRBV27,NA,few,TRBJ1-1,TGTGCCAGCAGTTTGAAGGGGAACACTGAAGCTTTCTTT,CASSLKGNTEAFF
TRBV6-5,NA,NA,TRBJ1-5,TGTGCCAGCACCCCCAGGGGTGGGCCTCATCAACCCCAGCATTTT,CASTPRGGPHQPQHF
TRBV5-1,NA,NA,TRBJ2-3,TGCGCCAGCAGCGGGGGACTCACTCGCACAGATACGCAGTATTTT,CASSGGLTRTDTQYF
TRBV9,NA,NA,TRBJ1-3,TGTGCCAGCAGCGCGACCCCGGGTAGGGGGAAGGATAGCTCTGGAAACACCATATATTTT,CASSATPGRGKDSSGNTIYF
TRBV2,TRBD1,NA,TRBJ1-5,TGTGCCAGCAGTGTATCGGGACAGGGGGCTGGTCAGCCCCAGCATTTT,CASSVSGQGAGQPQHF
TRBV6-1,TRBD1,once,TRBJ1-6,TGTGCCAGCAGTGAAGCTCCGACAGGGGGCTATAATTCACCCCTCCACTTT,CASSEAPTGGYNSPLHF
TRBV6-1,NA,few,TRBJ1-4,TGTGCCAGCAGTGAAATGAGTTCGGGGAATGAAAAACTGTTTTTT,CASSEMSSGNEKLFF
TRBV25-1,NA,few,TRBJ1-2,TGTGCCAGCTCCCCGAGGGTAAACTATGGCTACACCTTC,CASSPRVNYGYTF
TRBV29-1,NA,NA,TRBJ2-7,TGCAGCGTTGAAGATGGAGGGCAGTACTTC,CSVEDGGQYF
TRBV27,TRBD1,NA,TRBJ2-7,TGTGCCAGCAGTTTAGAACCCCCCCTAAGACGTTCGGGACAGGCCCAGCCGTCCTACGAGCAGTACTTC,CASSLEPPLRRSGQAQPSYEQYF
TRBV9,TRBD2,NA,TRBJ2-2,TGTGCCAGCAGCGCAGCGGGACTAGCGGGAGGCGAAAACACCGGGGAGCTGTTTTTT,CASSAAGLAGGENTGELFF
TRBV7-8,TRBD2,NA,TRBJ2-2,TGTGCCAGCAGCTCTTATAACCGCCCGGGAGGGTCGAACACCGGGGAGCTGTTTTTT,CASSSYNRPGGSNTGELFF
TRBV27,NA,NA,TRBJ2-7,TGTGCCAGCAGGACCGGATACCATTATAATTCCTACGAGCAGTACTTC,CASRTGYHYNSYEQYF
TRBV14,TRBD2,NA,TRBJ2-1,TGTGCCAGCAGCCAAGAGACTAGCTACGGCACGCAGTTCTTC,CASSQETSYGTQFF
TRBV5-1,TRBD1,NA,TRBJ2-5,TGCGCCAGCAGCTCGGGGGGGACAGGGGGCAGAAAGACCCAGTACTTC,CASSSGGTGGRKTQYF
TRBV6-5,NA,NA,TRBJ2-7,TGTGCCAGCCGGCAGCGGGACATCTTCTACGAGCAGTACTTC,CASRQRDIFYEQYF
TRBV30,NA,NA,TRBJ2-3,TGTGCCTGGAGTGTACCTGCCTCTCATCTCGGTACGCAGTATTTT,CAWSVPASHLGTQYF
TRBV5-4,TRBD1,NA,TRBJ2-7,TGTGCCAGCAGTTCGACAGGGGCCGGGCCCTACGAGCAGTACTTC,CASSSTGAGPYEQYF
TRBV3-1/TRBV3-2,NA,NA,TRBJ1-2,TGTGCCAGCAGCCAAAATCGGCCGGGGTGGGGCTACACCTTC,CASSQNRPGWGYTF
TRBV7-9,TRBD2,NA,TRBJ2-5,TGTGCCAGCAGCTTATCCCGGGGAGGGAGAGAGACCCAGTACTTC,CASSLSRGGRETQYF
TRBV4-1,TRBD2,NA,TRBJ2-3,TGCGCCAGCAGCCAAGGGAGCGGGAGGGCCTTGGGGTATACGCAGTATTTT,CASSQGSGRALGYTQYF
TRBV6-5,NA,NA,TRBJ1-1,TGTGCCAGCAGTTATTCACGTCCGAACACTGAAGCTTTCTTT,CASSYSRPNTEAFF
TRBV18,TRBD1,once,TRBJ2-1,TGTGCCACCCATCCTCAGGCGGGACAGGGTGGCGGTGAGCAGTTCTTC,CATHPQAGQGGGEQFF
TRBV6-1,NA,NA,TRBJ2-5,TGTGCCAGCAGTGAAGCCCATGAAGACAGGTGGGAGACCCAGTACTTC,CASSEAHEDRWETQYF
TRBV27,TRBD2,NA,TRBJ2-7,TGTGCCAGCCTGACTAGCGGGAGGGCCGACTCCTACGAGCAGTACTTC,CASLTSGRADSYEQYF
TRBV5-4,NA,NA,TRBJ2-7,TGTGCCAGCAGCCCGCCCGGGACTCTTAGCGCTTACGAGCAGTACTTC,CASSPPGTLSAYEQYF